These 17 T cell receptor beta chains originate from one sample sequenced in a study of long-term antiretroviral therapy in people with HIV. It was version v3.0 of the immunoSEQ assay that was run at survey level. Clones were read by immunoSEQ multiplex PCR, and TCRdb kept only the in-frame ones, dropping some. The sample yields some 15,000 clones, around 89% seen once. The source material was unsorted PBMCs, sampled 0.7 years before starting antiretroviral therapy. The receptor set was obtained from a man in his forties or fifties with HIV.

The genes are TRBV28 and TRBJ2-5; 10 bases are shared with TRBD1. CDR3 length: 16 amino acids. Germline CDR1 MDHEN, CDR2 SYDVKM. With 5 bases clipped from V and 5 bases from J, the junction kept 11 bases outside the gene matches. CDR3 loop: CASSPRRQGAWETQYF. For the CDR3, the DNA is TGTGCCAGCAGTCCCCGTCGACAGGGGGCATGGGAGACCCAGTACTTC.

The chain links TRBV7-2 to TRBJ2-7, with D possibly TRBD1 on 6 matching bases. V was clipped by 1 base and J by 4 bases, with 14 bases between them. In germline, CDR1 is SGHTA, CDR2 FQGNSA. The CDR3 sequence is 15 residues long. This chain's CDR3 is CASSLVVSGAYEQYF. In nucleotides, the CDR3 is TGTGCCAGCAGCTTAGTTGTGTCAGGGGCTTACGAGCAGTACTTC.

The chain recombines TRBV5-1 with TRBJ2-7; tentative D call: TRBD1 (6 bases). Germline V gives CDR1 SGHRS, CDR2 YFSETQ. V was trimmed by 4 bases and J by 4 bases, leaving 18 bases between them. The CDR3 is 15 residues long. This CDR3 reads CASSPRQAAYYEQYF. DNA of the CDR3: TGCGCCAGCAGCCCTCGACAGGCCGCCTATTACGAGCAGTACTTC.

The table lists this clone with a count of one. The chain couples TRBV2 to TRBJ2-2; no firm D call. Trimming stripped 4 bases from V and 4 bases from J, with 7 bases between. The V gene's germline CDR1 is SNHLY and CDR2 FYNNEI. The CDR3 contains 13 residues. CDR3 in DNA: TGTGCCAGCAGTGCACCCCCCACCGGGGAGCTGTTTTTT. Its translation is CASSAPPTGELFF. The complete variable domain, with remaining parts taken from reference TRBV2 and TRBJ2-2, reads EPEVTQTPSHQVTQMGQEVILRCVPISNHLYFYWYRQILGQKVEFLVSFYNNEISEKSEIFDDQFSVERPDGSNFTLKIRSTKLEDSAMYFCASSAPPTGELFFGEGSRLTVL.

V gene TRBV5-1 combines with J gene TRBJ2-3, with 12 bases aligning to TRBD2. The V segment lost 3 bases and the J segment 0 bases; nucleotides outside the gene matches: 5. The CDR3 sequence is 17 residues long. The germline V gene encodes CDR1 SGHRS and CDR2 YFSETQ. This CDR3 is CASSSTSGGPSTDTQYF. In DNA form, the CDR3 reads TGCGCCAGCAGCTCTACTAGCGGGGGGCCGAGCACAGATACGCAGTATTTT.

This clone appeared a few times. The chain joins TRBV5-4 to TRBJ1-5; D is ambiguous. Trimming removed 4 bases from V and 3 bases from J, with 8 bases in between. The CDR3 consists of 13 residues. CDR1 SGHNT and CDR2 YYREEE come from the germline V gene (reference sequence). The CDR3 is CASSGGYNQPQHF. The DNA for the CDR3 is TGTGCCAGCAGCGGAGGGTACAATCAGCCCCAGCATTTT.

CDR3 DNA sequence: TGTGCCAGCAGCCTGCAATGGGGGGAGAAGAATGGCTACACCTTC. It encodes CASSLQWGEKNGYTF. This chain connects TRBV5-6 to TRBJ1-2; perhaps TRBD1 as D (5 bases). Germline V gives CDR1 SGHDT, CDR2 YYEEEE. The V end was cut by 4 bases, the J end by 6 bases, with 19 bases between. This CDR3 spans 15 amino acids.

This chain joins TRBV7-6 and TRBJ2-7, with 9 bases identical to TRBD1. The CDR3 extends over 15 amino acids. Germline CDR1 is SGHVS and CDR2 is FNYEAQ. V dropped 2 bases and J dropped 3; count of bases not matched to a gene: 5. The CDR3 loop reads CASSLTGQGDYEQYF. As DNA, the CDR3 is TGTGCCAGCAGCTTAACGGGACAGGGCGACTACGAGCAGTACTTC.

The chain combines TRBV29-1 with TRBJ2-5; 8 bases line up with TRBD2. Looked up from germline, CDR1 is SQVTM and CDR2 is ANQGSEA. The CDR3 has 13 residues. The V segment lost 3 bases and the J segment 4 bases; nucleotides outside the gene matches: 4. The CDR3 here is CSVDGTSSETQYF. In DNA, the CDR3 is TGCAGCGTTGATGGGACTAGTTCAGAGACCCAGTACTTC.

This rearrangement joins TRBV19 to TRBJ2-2, with D unresolved. The V gene lost 3 bases and the J gene lost 6 bases, with 17 bases spanning the gap. Germline CDR1 and CDR2: LNHDA and SQIVND (reference sequence). This CDR3 region has 16 residues. Here the CDR3 DNA reads TGTGCCAGTAGTATTAAGCGTCCAGGATCCCCCGGGGAGCTGTTTTTT. Translating gives CASSIKRPGSPGELFF. Full variable domain (missing parts from reference TRBV19 and TRBJ2-2): DGGITQSPKYLFRKEGQNVTLSCEQNLNHDAMYWYRQDPGQGLRLIYYSQIVNDFQKGDIAEGYSVSREKKESFPLTVTSAQKNPTAFYLCASSIKRPGSPGELFFGEGSRLTVL.

The chain is built from TRBV4-3 and TRBJ2-5; TRBD2 is a possible D gene (6 bases). The V end lost 3 bases, the J end lost 5 bases, and 13 bases lay between the germline ends. CDR1 LGHNA and CDR2 YSLEER come from the germline V gene. This CDR3 has 14 residues. CDR3 region: CASSHPGVAETQYF. The DNA for the CDR3 is TGCGCCAGCAGCCACCCGGGGGTAGCGGAGACCCAGTACTTC.

The genes are TRBV5-1 and TRBJ1-1, with D possibly TRBD1 on 5 matching bases. V lost 4 bases and J 5 bases, leaving 15 bases between the germline ends. The CDR3 loop spans 14 amino acids. CDR1 SGHRS and CDR2 YFSETQ come from the germline V gene. CDR3: CASSGAGGRTEAFF. The CDR3 coding sequence is TGCGCCAGCAGCGGGGCTGGGGGACGAACTGAAGCTTTCTTT. The complete variable domain, with remaining parts taken from reference TRBV5-1 and TRBJ1-1, reads KAGVTQTPRYLIKTRGQQVTLSCSPISGHRSVSWYQQTPGQGLQFLFEYFSETQRNKGNFPGRFSGRQFSNSRSEMNVSTLELGDSALYLCASSGAGGRTEAFFGQGTRLTVV.

This sequence joins TRBV5-4 and TRBJ2-3; TRBD2 matches 7 bases. Germline V gives CDR1 SGHNT, CDR2 YYREEE (reference sequence). CDR3 length equals 15 residues. The ends lost 4 bases at V and 7 bases at J; junction bases unmatched: 12. The chain's CDR3 is CASSPTGGEWNTQYF. The CDR3 coding sequence is TGTGCCAGCAGCCCTACTGGGGGGGAGTGGAATACGCAGTATTTT.

The chain joins TRBV27 to TRBJ1-5; TRBD1 might be the D (5 bases). Germline V gives CDR1 MNHEY, CDR2 SMNVEV (reference sequence). Between the trimmed V and J ends, which lost 2 bases and 5 bases, there was a span of 10 bases. The CDR3 is 14 residues long. The CDR3 is CASSLGQGYQPQHF. The CDR3, as DNA: TGTGCCAGCAGTTTAGGGCAGGGCTATCAGCCCCAGCATTTT.

This sequence joins TRBV30 and TRBJ1-1, with 9 bases lining up with TRBD1. Per the germline V gene, CDR1 is GTSNPN and CDR2 is SVGIG (reference sequence). Losses at the gene ends were 2 bases for V and 5 bases for J; bases not matched to a gene: 9. CDR3 length equals 15 residues. CDR3: CAWSPLGTGMTEAFF. The CDR3 DNA reads TGTGCCTGGAGTCCTCTGGGGACAGGGATGACTGAAGCTTTCTTT.

The chain links TRBV7-2 to TRBJ2-7, with 7 bases that match TRBD1. Germline V gene data show CDR1 as SGHTA and CDR2 as FQGNSA. Losses at the gene ends were 3 bases for V and 12 bases for J; bases not matched to a gene: 8. The CDR3 sequence is 12 residues long. The CDR3 reads CASSFDRVNPYF. For the CDR3, the DNA is TGTGCCAGCAGCTTCGACAGGGTTAATCCGTACTTC. The full variable domain, with the rest looked up from reference TRBV7-2 and TRBJ2-7, is GAGVSQSPSNKVTEKGKDVELRCDPISGHTALYWYRQSLGQGLEFLIYFQGNSAPDKSGLPSDRFSAERTGGSVSTLTIQRTQQEDSAVYLCASSFDRVNPYFGPGTRLTVT.

The chain joins TRBV29-1 to TRBJ2-2; TRBD1 agrees at 9 bases. The ends lost 7 bases at V and 0 bases at J; junction bases unmatched: 6. CDR1 is SQVTM, CDR2 ANQGSEA, per germline. The CDR3 is 15 amino acids. The CDR3 region is CSGLGDRANTGELFF. DNA for the CDR3: TGCAGCGGATTAGGGGACAGGGCGAACACCGGGGAGCTGTTTTTT.